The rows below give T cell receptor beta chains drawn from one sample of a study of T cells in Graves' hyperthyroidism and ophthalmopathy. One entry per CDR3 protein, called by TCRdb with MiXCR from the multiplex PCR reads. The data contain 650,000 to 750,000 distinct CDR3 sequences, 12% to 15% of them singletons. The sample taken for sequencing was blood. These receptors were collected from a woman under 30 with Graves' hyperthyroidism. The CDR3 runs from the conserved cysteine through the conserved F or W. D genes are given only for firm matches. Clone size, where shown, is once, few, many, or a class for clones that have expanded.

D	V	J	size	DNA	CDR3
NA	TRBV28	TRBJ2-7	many	TGTGCCAGCAGTTCTCCGCCGGCCTACGAGCAGTACTTC	CASSSPPAYEQYF
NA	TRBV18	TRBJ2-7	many	TGTGCCAGCTCACAGGCAGGCAACGAGCAGTACTTC	CASSQAGNEQYF
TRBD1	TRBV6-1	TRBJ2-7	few	TGTGCCACCACAGGGGCAGCGTCCTACGAGCAGTACTTC	CATTGAASYEQYF
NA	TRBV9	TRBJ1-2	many	TGTGCCAGCAGCGTAGCTAGTCGAGTTGGCTACACCTTC	CASSVASRVGYTF
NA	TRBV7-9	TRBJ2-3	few	TGTGCCAGCAGCTTTCGGACCCCCCGAGGCGGGAAGAACACAGATACGCAGTATTTT	CASSFRTPRGGKNTDTQYF
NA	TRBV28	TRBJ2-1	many	TGTGCCAGCAGCAAAGCCTTAGCCCCCTATAATGACAATGAGCAGTTCTTC	CASSKALAPYNDNEQFF
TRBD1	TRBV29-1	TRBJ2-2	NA	TGCAGCGTCGGAAGGGGGGACAGGGGGCGAGGCACCGGGGAGCTGTTTTTT	CSVGRGDRGRGTGELFF
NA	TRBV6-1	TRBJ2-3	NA	TGTGCCAGCAGTGAACGTGGCTCGGTGGATACGCAGTATTTT	CASSERGSVDTQYF
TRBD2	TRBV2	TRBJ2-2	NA	TGTGCCAGCGGAGCGGGATCCGCGAACACCGGGGAGCTGTTTTTT	CASGAGSANTGELFF
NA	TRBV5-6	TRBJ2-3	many	TGTGCCAGCAGCTTGACCCCCAGGGCCCCAGATACGCAGTATTTT	CASSLTPRAPDTQYF
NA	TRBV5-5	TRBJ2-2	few	TGTGCCAGCAGCTTGGACCCTGTGGGGGGACTGTTTTTT	CASSLDPVGGLFF
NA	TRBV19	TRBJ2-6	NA	TGTGCCAGTAGTATAGACTCAGGGACTTCTGGGGCCAACGTCCTGACTTTC	CASSIDSGTSGANVLTF
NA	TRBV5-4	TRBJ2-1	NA	TGTGCCAGCAGCTTGGATGCCCTAGGCTACAATGAGCAGTTCTTC	CASSLDALGYNEQFF
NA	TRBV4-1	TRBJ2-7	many	TGCGCCAGCAGCCAAGAAGGTGTGGGGAGCTCCTACGAGCAGTACTTC	CASSQEGVGSSYEQYF
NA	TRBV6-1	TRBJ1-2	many	TGTGCCAGCAGGGAAACGGGGCATAACTATGGCTACACCTTC	CASRETGHNYGYTF
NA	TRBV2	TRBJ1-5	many	TGTGCCAGCACCCCCGTAAGCAATCAGCCCCAGCATTTT	CASTPVSNQPQHF
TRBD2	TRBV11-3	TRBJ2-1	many	TGTGCCAGCAGCCCATCGACTAGCGGACAGTACTCCTACAATGAGCAGTTCTTC	CASSPSTSGQYSYNEQFF
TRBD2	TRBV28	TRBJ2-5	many	TGTGCCAGCAGTTTTGGTGGGTCTAGCGGGAGAGGGTACTTC	CASSFGGSSGRGYF
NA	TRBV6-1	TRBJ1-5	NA	TGTGCCAGCCGTCCCGGGCTACAAAATCAGCCCCAGCATTTT	CASRPGLQNQPQHF
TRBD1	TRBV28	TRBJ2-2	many	TGTGCCAGCAGCCCACAGGGGGTTGTCACCGGGGAGCTGTTTTTT	CASSPQGVVTGELFF
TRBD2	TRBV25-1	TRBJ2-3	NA	TGTGCCAGCAGTGAATGTATACTAGCGGCGTTTGGGGGAGATACGCAGTATTTT	CASSECILAAFGGDTQYF
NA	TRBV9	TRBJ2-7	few	TGTGCCAGCAGCGTAGCTCCCGCTAACTCCTACGAGCAGTACTTC	CASSVAPANSYEQYF
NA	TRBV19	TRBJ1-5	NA	TGTGCCAGTCATCTCAGGGAGCGGAGCAATCAGCCCCAGCATTTT	CASHLRERSNQPQHF
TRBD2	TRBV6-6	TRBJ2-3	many	TGTGCCAGCAGTTACTCGGGACTAGCGGCCCTCACAGATACGCAGTATTTT	CASSYSGLAALTDTQYF
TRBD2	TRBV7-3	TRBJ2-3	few	TGTGCCAGCAGCCATGGGACTAGCGGGAGGGCCCCTAGCACAGATACGCAGTATTTT	CASSHGTSGRAPSTDTQYF
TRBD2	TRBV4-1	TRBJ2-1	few	TGCGCCAGCAGCCAGCAACTAGCGGGAGGGCCCAATGAGCAGTTCTTC	CASSQQLAGGPNEQFF
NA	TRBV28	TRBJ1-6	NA	TGTGCCAGCAGGCTCAGCCTTCATAATTCACCCCTCCACTTT	CASRLSLHNSPLHF
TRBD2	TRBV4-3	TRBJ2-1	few	TGCGCCAGCAGCCAAGATCGGGCTAGCGGGGCTTACAATGAGCAGTTCTTC	CASSQDRASGAYNEQFF
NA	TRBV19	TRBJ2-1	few	TGTGCCAGTACCAACCAACGGGCCTACAATGAGCAGTTCTTC	CASTNQRAYNEQFF
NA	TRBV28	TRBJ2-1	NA	TGTGCCAGCAGTCCTATCGGTCCTAGTCTAATCAATGAGCAGTTCTTC	CASSPIGPSLINEQFF
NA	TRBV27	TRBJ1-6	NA	TGTGCCAGCATGTGGACTCCTGGGACACCCCTCCACTTT	CASMWTPGTPLHF
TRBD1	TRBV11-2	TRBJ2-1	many	TGTGCCAGCAGCTTAGATAGTCCGCGACAGGGCCGCTACAATGAGCAGTTCTTC	CASSLDSPRQGRYNEQFF
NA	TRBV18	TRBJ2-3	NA	TGTGCCAGCTCATGTTATAGCACAGATACGCAGTATTTT	CASSCYSTDTQYF
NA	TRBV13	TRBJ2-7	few	TGTGCCAGCAGCCAGACCCCGACAGCCTTGCCCTACGAGCAGTACTTC	CASSQTPTALPYEQYF
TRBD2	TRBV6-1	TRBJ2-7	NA	TGTGCCAGCAGGCCGGGAGGCCCCCTCTACGAGCAGTACTTC	CASRPGGPLYEQYF
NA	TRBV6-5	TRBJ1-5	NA	TGTGCCAGCAGTTACTTATTAAATCAGCCCCAGCATTTT	CASSYLLNQPQHF
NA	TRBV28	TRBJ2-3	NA	TGTGCCAGCAGTTCAATAGGGGATACGCAGTATTTT	CASSSIGDTQYF
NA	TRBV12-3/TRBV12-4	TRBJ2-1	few	TGTGCCAGCAGTTTAAGCCTACTTGGGCTTGGTGAGCAGTTCTTC	CASSLSLLGLGEQFF
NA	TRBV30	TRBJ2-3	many	TGTGCCTGGAGTGTATCGCCTAGTAAAGATACGCAGTATTTT	CAWSVSPSKDTQYF
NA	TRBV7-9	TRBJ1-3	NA	TGTGCCAGCAGCTTTAGGAGGACAGCCAGAAGCTCTGGAAACACCATATATTTT	CASSFRRTARSSGNTIYF
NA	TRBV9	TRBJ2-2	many	TGTGCCAGCAGCCTCCGGGGAGGCACGAACACCGGGGAGCTGTTTTTT	CASSLRGGTNTGELFF
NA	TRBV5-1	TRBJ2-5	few	TGCGCCAGCAGCTCCCTAATTCAAGAGACCCAGTACTTC	CASSSLIQETQYF
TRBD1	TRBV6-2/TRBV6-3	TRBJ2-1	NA	TGTGCCAGCAGCAAAGGACAGGGAGGGCAGTTCTTC	CASSKGQGGQFF
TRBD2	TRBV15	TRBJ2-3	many	TGTGCCACCAGCAGTAAGCGGGGGGCGTGGGATACGCAGTATTTT	CATSSKRGAWDTQYF
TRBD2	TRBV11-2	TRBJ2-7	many	TGTGCCAGCAGCCGCGGGGGTGGGGTCTACGAGCAGTACTTC	CASSRGGGVYEQYF
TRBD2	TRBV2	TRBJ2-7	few	TGTGCCAGCAACGAATTCGGGGGAACTAGCGGGGTCTACGAGCAGTACTTC	CASNEFGGTSGVYEQYF
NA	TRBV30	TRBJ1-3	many	TGTGCCTGGTTAAGGGCATTCGGAAACACCATATATTTT	CAWLRAFGNTIYF
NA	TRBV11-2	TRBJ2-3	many	TGTGCCAGCAGCTTATATATTTGGGGAGAAGATACGCAGTATTTT	CASSLYIWGEDTQYF
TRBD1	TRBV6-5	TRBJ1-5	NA	TGTGCCAGCAGTTACTCGATAGCACAGGGGGGCATCGATAGCAATCAGCCCCAGCATTTT	CASSYSIAQGGIDSNQPQHF
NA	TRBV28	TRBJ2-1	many	TGTGCCAGCAGCCCTCTCGGGTGGGATGAGCAGTTCTTC	CASSPLGWDEQFF
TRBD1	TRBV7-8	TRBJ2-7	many	TGTGCCAGCAGGTCCGGGACAGGGGGATCCTCTTTACCCTACGAGCAGTACTTC	CASRSGTGGSSLPYEQYF
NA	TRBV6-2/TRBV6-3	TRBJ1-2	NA	TGTGCCAGCAGCCACCCCTCTGCCCACAGCCATGGCTACACCTTC	CASSHPSAHSHGYTF
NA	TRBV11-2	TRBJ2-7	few	TGTGCCAGCAGCTTTGTCGCGCAGAATACCTACGAGCAGTACTTC	CASSFVAQNTYEQYF
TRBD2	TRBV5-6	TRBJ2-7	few	TGTGCCAGCAGCGCCCTACTAGCGGGAGGTGACGAGCAGTACTTC	CASSALLAGGDEQYF
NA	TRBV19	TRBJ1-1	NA	TGTGCCAGTAGTATTGTCGGGATATCGAACACTGAAGCTTTCTTT	CASSIVGISNTEAFF
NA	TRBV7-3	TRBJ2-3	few	TGTGCCAGCAGCCCTGGCGTACTCCCACCCCGGGGCACAGATACGCAGTATTTT	CASSPGVLPPRGTDTQYF
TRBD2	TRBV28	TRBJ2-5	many	TGTGCCAGCAGTTTACAAGGACTAGCGGGAGTTTTGGAAGGAGAGACCCAGTACTTC	CASSLQGLAGVLEGETQYF